This T cell receptor (beta chain) was captured by sequencing in a study of blood T cell repertoires in COVID-19. Study-wide background: The origin of the acute and convalescent COVID-19 samples was the United States, Italy and Spain. Sample material is recorded as cDNA or gDNA derived from T cells, B-cell-depleted T cells, or PBMCs.

V lost 5 bases to trimming and J lost 5 bases; unmatched junction nucleotides: 11. This CDR3 contains 16 residues. Looked up from germline, CDR1 is SGHRS and CDR2 is YFSETQ. Original analysis: From reference gene primer amplification, estimates of nucleated cell counts were derived. TCRdb's table, derived via immunoSEQ multiplex PCR, lists solely in-frame clones and lacks some. V, J and clone size reflect that table, while D and trimming were determined from the DNA. The top ten hold around 1% of the sample, which has about 78,000 clones, roughly 88% seen once. The sequence came from a woman aged 45-59 years in a cohort sampled during active COVID-19. V and J are TRBV5-1 and TRBJ2-5; 11 nucleotides align to TRBD1. Sequenced: peripheral blood. The DNA for the CDR3 is TGCGCCAGCAGAGGACAGGGGGCTTTGTCTGGGGAGACCCAGTACTTC. This sequence encodes CASRGQGALSGETQYF.